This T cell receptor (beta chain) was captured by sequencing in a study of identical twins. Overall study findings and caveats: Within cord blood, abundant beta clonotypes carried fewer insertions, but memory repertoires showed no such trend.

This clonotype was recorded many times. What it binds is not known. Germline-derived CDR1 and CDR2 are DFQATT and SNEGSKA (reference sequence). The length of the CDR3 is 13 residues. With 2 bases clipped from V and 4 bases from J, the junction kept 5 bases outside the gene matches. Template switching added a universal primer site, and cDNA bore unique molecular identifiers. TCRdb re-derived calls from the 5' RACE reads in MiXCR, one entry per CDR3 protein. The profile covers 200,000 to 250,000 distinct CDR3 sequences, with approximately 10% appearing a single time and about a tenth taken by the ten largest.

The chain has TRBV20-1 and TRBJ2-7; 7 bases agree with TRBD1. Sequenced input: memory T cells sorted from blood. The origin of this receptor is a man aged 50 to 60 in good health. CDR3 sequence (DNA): TGCAGTGCTAGACCGGGACAGAGATACGAGCAGTACTTC. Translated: CSARPGQRYEQYF.